This T cell receptor (beta chain) comes out of a study of T cell responses to AZD1222 COVID-19 vaccine. Across the study: Analysis merged second doses at about 4 or about 12 weeks. General observations from the study: Spike-specific TCR breadth and depth grew following two AZD1222 doses.

As to this clone: Its antigen is unknown.

Assay: immunoSEQ multiplex PCR; the TCRdb copy retains only in-frame clones and omits some. Here the sample spans around 100,000 clones, nearly 90% being singletons. The V and J ends lost 5 bases and 4 bases, in that order; junction bases with no gene match: 16. The CDR3 consists of 18 residues. The V gene's germline CDR1 is SGHVS and CDR2 FQNEAQ. The genes are TRBV7-8 and TRBJ2-3, with 9 bases aligning to TRBD2. The TCR comes from an adult in good health. The source was peripheral blood, collected on day 0 of AZD1222 vaccination. CDR3 coding DNA: TGTGCCAGCAGCCTAATTAGGGTGGGACTAGCTCGCCCAGATACGCAGTATTTT. The encoded protein is CASSLIRVGLARPDTQYF.